Presented here are 11 T cell receptor beta chains from one specimen sequenced in a study of T-cell memory formation after mild COVID-19. TCRdb recomputed calls from the 5' RACE reads with MiXCR, one row per CDR3 protein. The data show some 200,000 distinct CDR3 sequences, with over 9.5% seen just once and approximately 3.3% held by the top ten. The sequenced sample consisted of PBMCs or a T cell subset sorted from them (not recorded which). The receptors stem from a young man who had mild COVID-19 (a few samples of this study predate the infection). Cell type and time point are not known.

There are many counts of this clonotype. V and J are TRBV5-5 and TRBJ1-5, with D hard to call. V was cut by 7 bases and J by 3 bases, with 23 bases left in between. This CDR3 is 17 amino acids long. Germline assignment: CDR1 SGHKS and CDR2 YYEKEE (reference sequence). The CDR3 DNA reads as TGTGCCAGCCCACGAAACCCAGGCGAATCAAACAATCAGCCCCAGCATTTT. Translated: CASPRNPGESNNQPQHF.

This clonotype was picked up a small number of times. The chain is built from TRBV7-2 and TRBJ1-2, with D perhaps matching TRBD1 (6 bases). CDR1 and CDR2 from the germline V gene are SGHTA and FQGNSA. V lost 6 bases and J 8 bases, leaving 13 bases between the germline ends. The CDR3 consists of 12 residues. The CDR3: CASRRQGRGYTF. CDR3 sequence (DNA): TGTGCCAGCAGGCGGCAGGGGCGAGGCTACACCTTC.

The chain is built from TRBV7-9 and TRBJ2-2, with D possibly TRBD1 on 6 matching bases. V was clipped by 6 bases and J by 3 bases, with 17 bases between them. This CDR3 has 16 amino acids. Germline assignment: CDR1 SEHNR and CDR2 FQNEAQ (reference sequence). The CDR3 region has the DNA TGTGCCAGCAGAGGGTTACAGGGCCCGCACACCGGGGAGCTGTTTTTT. Encoded protein: CASRGLQGPHTGELFF.

The sample holds a few counts of this clonotype. At one of its ends the junction is not consistent with the germline gene, which may arise from a read error. J is TRBJ1-5 and V is TRBV12-3 or TRBV12-4; D gene unclear. This CDR3 spans 13 amino acids. CDR3 nucleotides: TGTGCCAGCAGTTTAGTTAGCAGTCAGCCCCAGCATTTT. Its translation: CASSLVSSQPQHF.

The genes are TRBV15 and TRBJ1-6; D ambiguous. The CDR3 runs to 15 residues. The V gene lost 4 bases and the J gene lost 0 bases, with 7 bases spanning the gap. Germline V CDR1 and CDR2: LNHNV, YYDKDF (reference sequence). CDR3 bases: TGTGCCACCAGCAAGGAGAGCTCCTATAATTCACCCCTCCACTTT. Protein product: CATSKESSYNSPLHF.

This clonotype was picked up a small number of times. The rearrangement uses TRBV10-3 and TRBJ1-5; D remains ambiguous. From germline, CDR1 is ENHRY and CDR2 SYGVKD. V was trimmed by 2 bases and J by 3 bases, leaving 8 bases between them. The CDR3 consists of 14 residues. Written as DNA, the CDR3 is TGTGCCATCAGTGAGCAAAGAACCAATCAGCCCCAGCATTTT. Its protein is CAISEQRTNQPQHF.

This clonotype was picked up a small number of times. The J gene is TRBJ2-3, the V gene TRBV7-3, with 14 positions matching TRBD2. Germline values: CDR1 SGHTA, CDR2 FQGTGA. CDR3 size: 16 residues. The V segment lost 4 bases and the J segment 4 bases; nucleotides outside the gene matches: 4. The CDR3 here is CASSSTSGGASDTQYF. The CDR3 bases are TGTGCCAGCAGCTCGACTAGCGGGGGGGCCTCAGATACGCAGTATTTT.

This clonotype was counted only a few times. The chain is built from TRBV25-1 and TRBJ1-5, with D possibly TRBD1 on 6 matching bases. The V gene's germline CDR1 is MGHDK and CDR2 SYGVNS. Trimming left V 2 bases short and J 6 bases short, with 17 bases between. The CDR3 is made up of 16 amino acids. The CDR3: CASSEMDSETGQPQHF. CDR3 nucleotide sequence: TGTGCCAGCAGTGAAATGGACAGCGAGACGGGTCAGCCCCAGCATTTT.

This chain links TRBV5-1 with TRBJ2-7, with 10 bases lining up with TRBD1. There are 15 residues in the CDR3. Losses at the gene ends were 4 bases for V and 5 bases for J; bases not matched to a gene: 9. Germline CDR1 SGHRS, CDR2 YFSETQ. This chain's CDR3 is CASSVRGQGRDEQYF. The DNA for the CDR3 is TGCGCCAGCAGCGTGAGGGGACAGGGGCGGGACGAGCAGTACTTC.

Concerning this clonotype itself: The junction and the germline gene differ at one end; a read error may be behind it. The chain recombines TRBV27 with TRBJ1-6, with D perhaps matching TRBD1 (6 bases). Germline V CDR1 and CDR2: MNHEY, SMNVEV (reference sequence). The CDR3 contains 14 residues. CDR3 DNA: TGTGACAGCAGTGCTCCCAGGGGTAATTCACCCCTCCACTTT. This gives the protein CDSSAPRGNSPLHF.

This clonotype was counted many times. V is TRBV7-7 and J is TRBJ2-2; D is perhaps TRBD1 or TRBD2 (6 bases each). The germline CDR1 and CDR2 sequences are SSHAT and FNYEAQ (reference sequence). This CDR3 has 15 amino acids. Trimming took 2 bases from V and 3 from J, leaving 10 bases between them. CDR3 residues: CASSLRGGYTGELFF. In nucleotides, the CDR3 is TGTGCCAGCAGCTTAAGAGGGGGGTACACCGGGGAGCTGTTTTTT.